This T cell receptor (beta chain) was recovered during a study of T-cell memory formation after mild COVID-19. Study-level information: TCR clusters were mostly donor specific. General study findings and limits: In second-wave clones peaking day 37, SARS-CoV-2 specificity remained unconfirmed. Pre-infection memory harbored some responding clones, suggesting cross-reactive memory joined. From day 15 to 85, contracting clones were balanced between CD4 and CD8, whereas later expanders leaned toward CD4+.

This clonotype occurred a few times. Its antigen remains unknown. Germline V CDR1 and CDR2: SGHVS, FNYEAQ. This CDR3 is 16 amino acids long. Trimming at V came to 5 bases and at J to 6 bases, leaving 9 bases not matched to a gene. TCRdb processed the 5' RACE reads anew with MiXCR; each CDR3 protein has one entry. The repertoire holds 85,000 to 120,000 distinct CDR3 sequences, with under 15% as singletons. The origin of this receptor is an adult woman who had mild COVID-19 (a few samples of this study predate the infection). Cell type and time point are not known. Material for sequencing was PBMCs or a T cell subset sorted from them (not recorded which). The chain joins TRBV7-6 to TRBJ2-2; 10 bases match TRBD2. The CDR3, as DNA: TGTGCCAGCAGCCCCAGTAGCGGGGGGTATTCCGGGGAGCTGTTTTTT. Its translation: CASSPSSGGYSGELFF.